The clone carrying this T cell receptor beta chain occurred a few times. The data originate from a study of identical twins. TCRdb ran MiXCR on the 5' RACE reads and lists one entry per CDR3 protein. The sample shows approximately 500,000 distinct CDR3 sequences, less than 25% of them seen only once. The ends were cut back, 3 bases at V and 1 base at J, with 4 bases in the middle. Looked up from germline, CDR1 is ENHRY and CDR2 is SYGVKD. The CDR3 runs to 12 residues. This sample was also put to use in a study of T cells expressing NK-cell markers.

V is TRBV10-3 and J is TRBJ2-7; D not certain. Sequences were obtained from CD4+ T cells sorted from blood. This clonotype was obtained from a woman between 18 and 29 years old in good health. This chain's CDR3 is CAISELSYEQYF. CDR3 in DNA: TGTGCCATCAGTGAACTATCCTACGAGCAGTACTTC.